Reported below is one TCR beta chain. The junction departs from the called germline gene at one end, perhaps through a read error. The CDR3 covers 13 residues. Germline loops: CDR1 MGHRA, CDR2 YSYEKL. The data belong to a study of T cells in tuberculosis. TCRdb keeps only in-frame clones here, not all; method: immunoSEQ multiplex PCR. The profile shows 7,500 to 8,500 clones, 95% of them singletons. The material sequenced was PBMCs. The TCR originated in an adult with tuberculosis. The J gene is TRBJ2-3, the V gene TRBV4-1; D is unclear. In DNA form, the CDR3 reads TGCGCCAGCAGCCAAGATTGGGCGTACCGACCCAGTTTT. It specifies CASSQDWAYRPSF.